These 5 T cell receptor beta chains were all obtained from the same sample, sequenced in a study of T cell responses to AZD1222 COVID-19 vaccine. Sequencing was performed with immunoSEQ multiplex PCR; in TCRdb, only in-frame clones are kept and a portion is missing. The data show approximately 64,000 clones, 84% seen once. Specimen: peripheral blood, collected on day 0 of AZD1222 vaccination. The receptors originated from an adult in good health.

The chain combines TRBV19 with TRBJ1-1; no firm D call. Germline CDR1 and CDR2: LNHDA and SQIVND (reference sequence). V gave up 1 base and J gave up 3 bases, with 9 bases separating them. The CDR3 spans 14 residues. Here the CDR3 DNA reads TGTGCCAGTAGTATAGGGGCAACGCACACTGAAGCTTTCTTT. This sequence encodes CASSIGATHTEAFF.

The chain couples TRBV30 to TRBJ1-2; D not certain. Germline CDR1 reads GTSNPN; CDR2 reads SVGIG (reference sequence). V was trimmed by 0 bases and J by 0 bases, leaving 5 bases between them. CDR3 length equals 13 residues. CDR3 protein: CAWSVEANYGYTF. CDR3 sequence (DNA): TGTGCCTGGAGTGTCGAAGCTAACTATGGCTACACCTTC.

CDR3 sequence: CATSRAQGADTQYF. As DNA, the CDR3 is TGTGCCACCAGCAGAGCACAGGGGGCAGATACGCAGTATTTT. This chain joins TRBV15 and TRBJ2-3; TRBD1 matches at 8 bases. This CDR3 has 14 residues. The junction had 1 base not matched to a gene; V was cut back by 1 base and J by 4 bases. Germline V gene data show CDR1 as LNHNV and CDR2 as YYDKDF (reference sequence).

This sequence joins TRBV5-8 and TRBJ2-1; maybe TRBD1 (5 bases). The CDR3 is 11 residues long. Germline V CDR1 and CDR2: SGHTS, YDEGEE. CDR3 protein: CATIRGNEQFF. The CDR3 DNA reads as TGTGCAACAATTAGGGGCAATGAGCAGTTCTTC. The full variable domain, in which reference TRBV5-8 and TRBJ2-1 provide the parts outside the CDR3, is EAGVTQSPTHLIKTRGQQATLRCSPISGHTSVYWYQQALGLGLQFLLWYDEGEERNRGNFPPRFSGRQFPNYSSELNVNALELEDSALYLCATIRGNEQFFGPGTRLTVL.

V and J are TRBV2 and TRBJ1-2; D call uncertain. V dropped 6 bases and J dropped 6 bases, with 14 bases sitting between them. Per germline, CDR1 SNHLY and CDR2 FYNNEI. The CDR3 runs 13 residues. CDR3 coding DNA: TGTGCCAGCAGAGCCGGACCGATCAATGGCTACACCTTC. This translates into CASRAGPINGYTF.